The 8 T cell receptor beta chains presented below share a single source sample, sequenced in a study of cytomegalovirus exposure and HLA in healthy donors. Primers: 60 Vbeta forward and 13 Jbeta reverse. The protocol was immunoSEQ multiplex PCR, while the TCRdb copy is restricted to in-frame clones and leaves out a portion. The sample consists of 150,000 or so clones, 65% to 80% of them appearing once. Sequencing was carried out using PBMCs. The source is a woman in her twenties or thirties in good health and CMV-seronegative.

The chain carries TRBV30 and TRBJ1-1; D gene uncertain. Germline CDR1 GTSNPN, CDR2 SVGIG (reference sequence). Between the trimmed V and J ends, which lost 2 bases and 6 bases, there was a span of 16 bases. The CDR3 covers 14 residues. The CDR3 DNA follows: TGTGCCTGGAGTAAGTCGCAGAGAGGCGCTGAAGCTTTCTTT. The encoded protein is CAWSKSQRGAEAFF.

J is TRBJ2-7 and V is TRBV28; 9 positions match TRBD1. Germline values: CDR1 MDHEN, CDR2 SYDVKM. V dropped 9 bases and J dropped 3; count of bases not matched to a gene: 6. This CDR3 is built from 13 residues. The CDR3 here is CASRDRAFYEQYF. CDR3 sequence (DNA): TGTGCCAGTCGGGACAGGGCCTTCTACGAGCAGTACTTC.

This clone was counted once. V is TRBV11-2 and J is TRBJ2-7, with a weak D call TRBD2 (5 bases). CDR1 and CDR2 (germline): SGHAT, FQNNGV. The CDR3 covers 15 residues. V was clipped by 3 bases and J by 4 bases, with 16 bases between them. The CDR3 region is CASSFPTRNSYEQYF. DNA of the CDR3: TGTGCCAGCAGCTTCCCTACTAGGAACTCATACGAGCAGTACTTC.

The rearrangement uses TRBV4-2 and TRBJ2-1; 8 positions match TRBD2. J lost 8 bases, V lost 0 bases, and 6 bases had no gene match. Germline V gives CDR1 LGHNA, CDR2 YNFKEQ. The length of the CDR3 is 15 residues. CDR3 sequence: CASSQDRGGPDEQFF. Here the CDR3 DNA reads TGTGCCAGCAGCCAAGATCGGGGGGGGCCGGATGAGCAGTTCTTC.

The chain is built from TRBV29-1 and TRBJ2-1, with no clear D. The CDR3 totals 11 residues. Germline loops: CDR1 SQVTM, CDR2 ANQGSEA. Between the trimmed V and J ends, which lost 4 bases and 8 bases, there was a span of 9 bases. The CDR3 loop reads CSVGARDEQFF. In nucleotides, the CDR3 is TGCAGCGTTGGTGCTAGAGATGAGCAGTTCTTC.

V is TRBV2 and J is TRBJ1-4; TRBD1 matches 7 bases. V dropped 6 bases and J dropped 4; count of bases not matched to a gene: 11. In germline, CDR1 is SNHLY, CDR2 FYNNEI. The length of the CDR3 is 16 residues. The CDR3 DNA follows: TGTGCCAGCAGCCGGAGGGGGCAGGGTGGTAATGAAAAACTGTTTTTT. Protein: CASSRRGQGGNEKLFF.

V gene TRBV5-1 combines with J gene TRBJ2-3; TRBD1 is a possible D gene (6 bases). CDR3 size: 15 residues. V was trimmed by 2 bases and J by 1 base, leaving 11 bases between them. Germline-derived CDR1 and CDR2 are SGHRS and YFSETQ. CDR3 DNA sequence: TGCGCCAGCAGCTTCTCAGGGGTCGGCACAGATACGCAGTATTTT. Its protein product is CASSFSGVGTDTQYF.

This clone was counted between two and nine times. The V gene is TRBV30, the J gene TRBJ1-2, with TRBD1 identical over 9 bases. The CDR3 has 19 residues. J was trimmed by 7 bases and V by 0 bases; bases with no gene match: 21. Germline lookup yields CDR1 GTSNPN and CDR2 SVGIG (reference sequence). The CDR3 is CAWSVKKWGTGHPLVGYTF. The CDR3 bases are TGTGCCTGGAGTGTAAAGAAATGGGGGACAGGGCATCCTTTAGTTGGCTACACCTTC.